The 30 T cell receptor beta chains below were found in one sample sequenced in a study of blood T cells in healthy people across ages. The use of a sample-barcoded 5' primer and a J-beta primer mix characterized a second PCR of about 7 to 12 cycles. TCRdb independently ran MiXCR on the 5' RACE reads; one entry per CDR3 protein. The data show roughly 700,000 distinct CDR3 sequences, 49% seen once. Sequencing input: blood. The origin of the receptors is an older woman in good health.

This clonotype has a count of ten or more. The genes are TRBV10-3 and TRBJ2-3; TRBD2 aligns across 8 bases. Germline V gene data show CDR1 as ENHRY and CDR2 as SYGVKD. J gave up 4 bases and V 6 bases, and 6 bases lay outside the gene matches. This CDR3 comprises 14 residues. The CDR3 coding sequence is TGTGCCATCAGGTCCGGGAGGGTGGCAGATACGCAGTATTTT. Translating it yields CAIRSGRVADTQYF.

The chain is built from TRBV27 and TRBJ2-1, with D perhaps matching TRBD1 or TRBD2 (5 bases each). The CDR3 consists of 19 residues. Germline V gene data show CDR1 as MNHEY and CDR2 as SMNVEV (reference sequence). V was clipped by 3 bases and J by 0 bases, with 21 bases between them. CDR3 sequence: CASSFSRGMRGSSYNEQFF. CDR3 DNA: TGTGCCAGCAGTTTTAGTCGGGGTATGAGGGGAAGCTCCTACAATGAGCAGTTCTTC.

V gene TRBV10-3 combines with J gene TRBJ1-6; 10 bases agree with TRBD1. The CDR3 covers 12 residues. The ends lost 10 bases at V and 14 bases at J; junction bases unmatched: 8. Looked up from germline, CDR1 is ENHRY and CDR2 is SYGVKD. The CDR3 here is CASSGTGEALHF. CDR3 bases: TGTGCCAGTTCCGGGACAGGGGAAGCCCTCCACTTT.

The CDR3 bases are TGCGCCAGCAGCTTACCCCACAGGGGGCGGTGTGAAAAACTGTTTTTT. Residues: CASSLPHRGRCEKLFF. V gene TRBV5-1 combines with J gene TRBJ1-4; TRBD1 agrees at 9 bases. This CDR3 region has 16 residues. Germline V gives CDR1 SGHRS, CDR2 YFSETQ. V gave up 2 bases and J gave up 7 bases; unmatched junction bases: 9.

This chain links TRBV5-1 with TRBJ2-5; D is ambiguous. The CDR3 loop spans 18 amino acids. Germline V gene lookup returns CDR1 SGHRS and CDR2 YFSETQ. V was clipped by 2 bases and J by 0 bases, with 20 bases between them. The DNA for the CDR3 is TGCGCCAGCAGCTTTAGGGCCGTAACGGGCCTTGACCAAGAGACCCAGTACTTC. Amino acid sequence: CASSFRAVTGLDQETQYF.

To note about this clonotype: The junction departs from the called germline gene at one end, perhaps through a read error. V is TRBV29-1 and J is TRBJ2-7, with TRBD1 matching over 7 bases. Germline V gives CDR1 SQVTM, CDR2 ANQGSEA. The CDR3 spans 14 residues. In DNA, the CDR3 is TGCAGCGTCGAAGGGACAGCGAGCTCCTACGAGCAGTACTTC. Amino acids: CSVEGTASSYEQYF.

The CDR3 sequence is CASGSTTYEQYF. CDR3 sequence (DNA): TGTGCCAGCGGGAGCACTACCTACGAGCAGTACTTC. This rearrangement joins TRBV7-2 to TRBJ2-7; TRBD2 might be the D (5 bases). With 8 bases removed from V and 2 bases from J, the gap between germline ends came to 10 bases. CDR1 is SGHTA and CDR2 is FQGNSA in the germline V gene. This CDR3 region has 12 residues.

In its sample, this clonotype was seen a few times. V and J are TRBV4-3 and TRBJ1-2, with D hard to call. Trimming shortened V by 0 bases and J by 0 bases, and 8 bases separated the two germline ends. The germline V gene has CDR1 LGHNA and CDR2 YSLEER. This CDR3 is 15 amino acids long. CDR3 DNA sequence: TGCGCCAGCAGCCAAGATACGACCGCTAACTATGGCTACACCTTC. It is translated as CASSQDTTANYGYTF.

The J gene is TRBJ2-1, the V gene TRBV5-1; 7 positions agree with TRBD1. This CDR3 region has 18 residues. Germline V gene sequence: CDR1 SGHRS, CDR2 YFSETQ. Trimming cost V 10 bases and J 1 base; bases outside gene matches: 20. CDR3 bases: TGCGCCGTACACGACAGGGCCAAGCAGGGGCAATCCTACAATGAGCAGTTCTTC. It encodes CAVHDRAKQGQSYNEQFF.

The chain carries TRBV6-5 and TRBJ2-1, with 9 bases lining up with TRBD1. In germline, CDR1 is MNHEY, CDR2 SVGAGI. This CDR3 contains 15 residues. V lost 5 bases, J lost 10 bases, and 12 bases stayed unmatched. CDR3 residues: CASSKTGQGVEEQFF. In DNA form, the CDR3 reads TGTGCCAGCAGTAAGACGGGACAGGGAGTCGAGGAGCAGTTCTTC.

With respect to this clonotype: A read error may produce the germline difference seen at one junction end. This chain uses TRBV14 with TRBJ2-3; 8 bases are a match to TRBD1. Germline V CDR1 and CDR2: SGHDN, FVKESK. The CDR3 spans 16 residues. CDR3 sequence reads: CASSQQGQGGTGTQYF. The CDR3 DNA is TGTGCCAGCAGCCAACAAGGACAGGGTGGCACAGGTACGCAGTATTTT.

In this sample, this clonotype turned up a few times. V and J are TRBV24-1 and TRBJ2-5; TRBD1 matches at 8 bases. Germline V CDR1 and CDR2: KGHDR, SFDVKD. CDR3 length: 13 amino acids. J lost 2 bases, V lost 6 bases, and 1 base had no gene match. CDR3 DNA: TGTGCCACCAGTCGGACAGGGCAAGAGACCCAGTACTTC. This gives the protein CATSRTGQETQYF.

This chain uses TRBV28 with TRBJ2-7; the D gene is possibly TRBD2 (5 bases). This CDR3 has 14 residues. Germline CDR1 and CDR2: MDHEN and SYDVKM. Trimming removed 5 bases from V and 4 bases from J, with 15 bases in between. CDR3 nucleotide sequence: TGTGCCAGCAGTCTGCCCCCCCGGGGATACGAGCAGTACTTC. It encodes CASSLPPRGYEQYF.

CDR3 in DNA: TGTGCCAGCAGCCGAGACAGGCGGGCCTCCTACGAGCAGTACTTC. Its protein product is CASSRDRRASYEQYF. V gene TRBV5-8 combines with J gene TRBJ2-7; D is perhaps TRBD1 (6 bases). Germline CDR1 SGHTS, CDR2 YDEGEE. The CDR3 has 15 residues. V was clipped by 4 bases and J by 0 bases, with 14 bases between them.

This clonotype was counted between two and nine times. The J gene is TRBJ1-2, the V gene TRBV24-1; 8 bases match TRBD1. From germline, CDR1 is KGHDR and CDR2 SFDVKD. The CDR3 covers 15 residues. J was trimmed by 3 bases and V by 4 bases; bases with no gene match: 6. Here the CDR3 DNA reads TGTGCCACCAGTGACCCCCGGGACAGGCACTATGGCTACACCTTC. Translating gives CATSDPRDRHYGYTF.

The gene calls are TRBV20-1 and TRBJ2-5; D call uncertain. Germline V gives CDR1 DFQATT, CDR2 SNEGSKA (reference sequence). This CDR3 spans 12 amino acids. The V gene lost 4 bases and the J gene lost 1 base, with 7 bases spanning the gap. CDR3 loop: CSAIGVQETQYF. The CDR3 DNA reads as TGCAGTGCTATCGGTGTCCAAGAGACCCAGTACTTC.

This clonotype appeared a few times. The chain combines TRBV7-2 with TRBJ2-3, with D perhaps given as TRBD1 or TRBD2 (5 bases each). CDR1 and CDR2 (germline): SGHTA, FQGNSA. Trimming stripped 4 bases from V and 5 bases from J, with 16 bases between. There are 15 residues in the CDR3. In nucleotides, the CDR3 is TGTGCCAGCAGCTCCCAACTAGGGGTGGTAGATACGCAGTATTTT. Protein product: CASSSQLGVVDTQYF.

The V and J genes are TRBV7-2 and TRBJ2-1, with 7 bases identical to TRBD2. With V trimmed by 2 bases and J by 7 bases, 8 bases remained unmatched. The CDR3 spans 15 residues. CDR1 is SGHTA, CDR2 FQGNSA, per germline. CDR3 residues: CASSLSWEGRNEQFF. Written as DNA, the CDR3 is TGTGCCAGCAGCTTATCGTGGGAGGGCCGTAATGAGCAGTTCTTC.

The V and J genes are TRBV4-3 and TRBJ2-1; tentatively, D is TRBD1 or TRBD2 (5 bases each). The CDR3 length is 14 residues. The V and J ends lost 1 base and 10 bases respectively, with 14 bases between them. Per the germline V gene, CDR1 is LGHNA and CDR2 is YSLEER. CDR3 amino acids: CASSQAVRGQEQFF. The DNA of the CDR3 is TGCGCCAGCAGCCAAGCGGTTCGGGGCCAGGAGCAGTTCTTC.

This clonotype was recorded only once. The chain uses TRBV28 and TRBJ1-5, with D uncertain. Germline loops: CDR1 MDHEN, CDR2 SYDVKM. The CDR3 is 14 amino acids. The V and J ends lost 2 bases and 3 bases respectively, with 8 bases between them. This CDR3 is CASSLQQVNQPQHF. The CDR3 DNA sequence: TGTGCCAGCAGTTTACAGCAGGTCAATCAGCCCCAGCATTTT.

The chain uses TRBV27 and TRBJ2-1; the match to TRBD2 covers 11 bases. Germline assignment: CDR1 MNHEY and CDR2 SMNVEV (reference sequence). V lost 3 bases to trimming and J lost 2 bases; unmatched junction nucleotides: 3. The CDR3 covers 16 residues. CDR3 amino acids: CASSFLLAGAYNEQFF. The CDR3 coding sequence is TGTGCCAGCAGTTTCCTACTAGCGGGAGCCTACAATGAGCAGTTCTTC.

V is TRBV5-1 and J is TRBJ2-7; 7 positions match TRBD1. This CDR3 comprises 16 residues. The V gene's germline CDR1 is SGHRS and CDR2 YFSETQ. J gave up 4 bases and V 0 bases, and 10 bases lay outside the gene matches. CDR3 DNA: TGCGCCAGCAGCTTGGGATGGATGAGGGGGCGGTACGAGCAGTACTTC. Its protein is CASSLGWMRGRYEQYF. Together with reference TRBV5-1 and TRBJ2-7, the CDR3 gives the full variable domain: KAGVTQTPRYLIKTRGQQVTLSCSPISGHRSVSWYQQTPGQGLQFLFEYFSETQRNKGNFPGRFSGRQFSNSRSEMNVSTLELGDSALYLCASSLGWMRGRYEQYFGPGTRLTVT.

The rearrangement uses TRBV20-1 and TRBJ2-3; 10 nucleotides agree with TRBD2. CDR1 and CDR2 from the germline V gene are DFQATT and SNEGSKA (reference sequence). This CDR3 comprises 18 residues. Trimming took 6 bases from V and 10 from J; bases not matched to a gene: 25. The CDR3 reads CSAPRGLGLADSLSAQYF. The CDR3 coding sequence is TGCAGTGCCCCCCGGGGGCTCGGACTAGCGGACAGCTTGAGCGCGCAGTATTTT.

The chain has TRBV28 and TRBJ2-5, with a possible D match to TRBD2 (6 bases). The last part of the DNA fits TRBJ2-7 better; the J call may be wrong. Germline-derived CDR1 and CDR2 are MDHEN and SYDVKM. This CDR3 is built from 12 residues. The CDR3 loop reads CASGLLAYEQYF. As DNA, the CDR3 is TGTGCCAGCGGATTACTAGCTTACGAGCAGTACTTC.

Written as DNA, the CDR3 is TGTGCCAGCTCACCAGACACTAGCGGTTACAATGAGCAGTTCTTC. Translation: CASSPDTSGYNEQFF. The chain is built from TRBV18 and TRBJ2-1; the match to TRBD2 covers 8 bases. Germline V gives CDR1 KGHSH, CDR2 LQKENI. After removal of 2 bases from V and 4 bases from J, the junction contained 4 bases not matched to a gene. This CDR3 contains 15 residues.

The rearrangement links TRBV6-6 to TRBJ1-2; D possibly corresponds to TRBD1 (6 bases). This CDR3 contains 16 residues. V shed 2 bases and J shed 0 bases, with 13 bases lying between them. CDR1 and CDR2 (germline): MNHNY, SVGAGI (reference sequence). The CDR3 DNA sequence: TGTGCCAGCAGTTACCCAGGGGCCATAGCTAACTATGGCTACACCTTC. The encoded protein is CASSYPGAIANYGYTF.

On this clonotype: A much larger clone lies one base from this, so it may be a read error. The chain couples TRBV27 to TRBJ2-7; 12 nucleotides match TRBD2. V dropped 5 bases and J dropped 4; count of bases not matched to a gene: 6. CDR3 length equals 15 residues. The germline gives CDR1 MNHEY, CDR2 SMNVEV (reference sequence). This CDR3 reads CASSPPTSGSYEQYF. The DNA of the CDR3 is TGTGCCAGCAGTCCTCCGACTAGCGGGAGTTACGAGCAGTACTTC.

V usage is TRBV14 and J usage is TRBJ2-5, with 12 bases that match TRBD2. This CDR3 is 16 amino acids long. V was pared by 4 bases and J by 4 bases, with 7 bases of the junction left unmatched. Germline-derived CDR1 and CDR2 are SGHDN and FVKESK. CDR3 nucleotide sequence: TGTGCCAGCAGCCTCTTTATACTAGCGGGGGGAGAGACCCAGTACTTC. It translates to CASSLFILAGGETQYF.

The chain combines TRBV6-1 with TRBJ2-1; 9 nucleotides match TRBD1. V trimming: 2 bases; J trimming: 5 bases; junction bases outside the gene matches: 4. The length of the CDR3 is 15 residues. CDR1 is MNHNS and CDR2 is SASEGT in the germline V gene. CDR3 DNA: TGTGCCAGCAGTGAACGGGACAGGGTTAACAATGAGCAGTTCTTC. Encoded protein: CASSERDRVNNEQFF.

For the CDR3, the DNA is TGTGCCAGCAGCCCCCGAATTAGCCCCGGCGATACGCAGTATTTT. Its translation is CASSPRISPGDTQYF. The chain is built from TRBV7-2 and TRBJ2-3; D is undetermined. There are 15 residues in the CDR3. Trimming shortened V by 5 bases and J by 6 bases, and 18 bases separated the two germline ends. Germline-derived CDR1 and CDR2 are SGHTA and FQGNSA.